This T cell receptor beta chain was profiled in a study of cytomegalovirus exposure and HLA in healthy donors. Whole-study results and caveats: Cytomegalovirus-associated TCR beta chains were listed, numbering approximately 150.

The CDR3 contains 14 residues. Trimming took 6 bases from V and 0 from J, leaving 8 bases between them. CDR1 is MNHNY and CDR2 is SVGAGI in the germline V gene (reference sequence). About this clone itself: What it binds is unknown.

The PCR had 60 Vbeta and 13 Jbeta primers. Repertoires were generated with immunoSEQ multiplex PCR, while TCRdb's copy carries only in-frame clones and drops some. The sample carries approximately 88,000 clones, approximately 80% recorded once. Sample: PBMCs. This clonotype originated in a man aged 25-45 years in good health and CMV-seropositive. The chain uses TRBV6-6 and TRBJ1-4; D remains unclear. The CDR3 DNA is TGTGCCAGCAGCCCTAGAGCAACTAATGAAAAACTGTTTTTT. This translates into CASSPRATNEKLFF.